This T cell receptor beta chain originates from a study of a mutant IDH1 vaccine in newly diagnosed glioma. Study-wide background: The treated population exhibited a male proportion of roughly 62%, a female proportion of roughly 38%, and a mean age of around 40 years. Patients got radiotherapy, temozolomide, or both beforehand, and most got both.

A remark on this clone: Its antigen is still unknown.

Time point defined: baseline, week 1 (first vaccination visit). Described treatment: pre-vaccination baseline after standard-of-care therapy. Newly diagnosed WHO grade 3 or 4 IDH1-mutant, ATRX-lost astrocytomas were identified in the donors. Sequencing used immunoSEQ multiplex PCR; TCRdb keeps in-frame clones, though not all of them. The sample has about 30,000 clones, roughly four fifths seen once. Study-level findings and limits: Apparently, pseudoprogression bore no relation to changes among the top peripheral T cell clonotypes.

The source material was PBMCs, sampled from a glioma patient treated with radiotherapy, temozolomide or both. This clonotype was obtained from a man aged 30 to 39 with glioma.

The CDR3 reads CASSPRDRGSYNEQFF. CDR3 nucleotide sequence: TGTGCCAGCAGTCCCCGAGACAGGGGTTCCTACAATGAGCAGTTCTTC. This chain links TRBV27 with TRBJ2-1; TRBD1 matches 8 bases. From germline, CDR1 is MNHEY and CDR2 SMNVEV (reference sequence). V trimming: 5 bases; J trimming: 1 base; junction bases outside the gene matches: 7. This CDR3 has 16 amino acids.